The 9 T cell receptor beta chains in this list originate from one sample, sequenced in a study of T cell clonality in common variable immunodeficiency (dated by TCRdb to between 2014 and 2017). Library method: the immunoSEQ multiplex PCR assay. The clones in this table, taken by TCRdb from immuneACCESS, are in-frame only. Not every clone is retained; where verified, under half of the shortfall comes from an unresolved V gene, and the cause of the rest is unknown. The table records approximately 44,000 clones for this sample, and not one of them appears only once. The biggest ten clones account for 2.5% to 3% of the sample. The sequenced sample was peripheral blood mononuclear cells. These receptors were taken from a person aged 18 to 70 in good health.

This clone was seen repeatedly, ten times or more. The CDR3 end falls 3 residues outside the read, so it is completed with the germline J gene. V gene TRBV6-1 combines with J gene TRBJ1-5; possibly TRBD1 for D (6 bases). This CDR3 has 15 residues. Trimming removed 4 bases from V and 2 bases from J, with 12 bases in between. Germline V CDR1 and CDR2: MNHNS, SASEGT. The sequenced CDR3 bases are TGTGCCAGCAGTGGCCTGGACAGCCGCAATCAGCCC. Translation gives CASSGLDSRNQP. The entire CDR3 sequence reads CASSGLDSRNQPQHF.

This clone was recorded at least ten times. The read halts 3 residues ahead of the CDR3 end, with the missing end drawn from the germline J gene. This sequence joins TRBV7-8 and TRBJ2-7; 8 bases are a match to TRBD1. V was pared by 2 bases and J by 0 bases, with 6 bases of the junction left unmatched. Per the germline V gene, CDR1 is SGHVS and CDR2 is FQNEAQ. The CDR3 length is 16 residues. The chain's CDR3 is CASSLPHTGGSYEQYF. The CDR3 bases that were read are TGTGCCAGCAGCTTACCCCACACAGGGGGCTCCTACGAG.

This clone was picked up many times. The read ends 3 residues shy of where the CDR3 ends; the end is completed using the germline J gene. Different DNA sequences within this sample yield the same CDR3. The chain uses TRBV20-1 and TRBJ1-1; maybe TRBD1 (5 bases). V was shortened by 3 bases and J by 3 bases, with 14 bases between the two germline ends. Germline lookup yields CDR1 DFQATT and CDR2 SNEGSKA (reference sequence). The CDR3 loop spans 14 amino acids. CDR3 DNA, as far as it was read: TGCAGTGCTAGGGGCATGACAGAATACACTGAA. It translates to CSARGMTEYTE. The whole CDR3 sequence reads CSARGMTEYTEAFF.

Many counts were recorded for this clone. The read ends 3 residues before the CDR3 terminus; that terminus is restored from the germline J gene. The chain has TRBV5-1 and TRBJ1-4; TRBD1 matches at 7 bases. CDR1 and CDR2 (germline): SGHRS, YFSETQ. The CDR3 covers 16 residues. The V and J ends lost 1 base and 4 bases, in that order; junction bases with no gene match: 7. CDR3 DNA (partial): TGCGCCAGCAGCTTGCAAGGGGGCTGGGGTAATGAAAAA. Translated, it gives CASSLQGGWGNEK. The entire CDR3 is CASSLQGGWGNEKLFF.

Only a few counts were recorded for this clone. The CDR3 end falls 3 residues outside the read, so it is completed with the germline J gene. This chain joins TRBV20-1 and TRBJ2-1; no clear D. Germline V CDR1 and CDR2: DFQATT, SNEGSKA (reference sequence). The CDR3 sequence is 13 residues long. Trimming pared 3 bases from V and 5 bases from J, leaving 11 bases between. The CDR3 reads CSASLELNNEQFF. The sequenced part of the CDR3 DNA is TGCAGTGCTAGCCTAGAACTAAACAATGAG.

This clone was seen many times. CDR3 in amino acids: CASSYSGGSSGANVLTF. Incomplete CDR3 DNA: TGTGCCAGCAGTTACTCTGGAGGGTCATCCGGGGCCAACGTC. V usage is TRBV6-2 or TRBV6-3 and J usage is TRBJ2-6, with D possibly matching TRBD2 (6 bases). The read ends 3 residues shy of where the CDR3 ends; the end is completed using the germline J gene. Germline V lookup: CDR1 MNHEY, CDR2 SVGEGT. The CDR3 length is 17 residues. V lost 0 bases and J 4 bases, leaving 13 bases between the germline ends.

Many counts were recorded for this clone. The read falls 3 residues short of the CDR3 end, and the missing part is taken from the germline J gene. The sample carries other DNA sequences with the same CDR3. The J gene is TRBJ2-3, the V gene TRBV7-9; TRBD2 is a possible D gene (6 bases). Per germline, CDR1 SEHNR and CDR2 FQNEAQ (reference sequence). Trimming took 1 base from V and 2 from J, leaving 7 bases between them. The CDR3 sequence is 14 residues long. Partial CDR3 DNA: TGTGCCAGCAGCTTAGAGGGACTCACAGATACG. Residues: CASSLEGLTDT. The whole CDR3 protein reads CASSLEGLTDTQYF.

This clone was observed many times. From the germline J gene comes the end of the CDR3, since the read stops 3 residues before it. The gene calls are TRBV19 and TRBJ1-5; TRBD1 agrees at 9 bases. Per germline, CDR1 LNHDA and CDR2 SQIVND (reference sequence). V gave up 11 bases and J gave up 7 bases; unmatched junction bases: 9. The CDR3 loop spans 13 amino acids. This CDR3 is CAATGGAGQPQHF. The DNA read from the CDR3 is TGTGCCGCCACAGGGGGCGCCGGACAGCCC.

This clone was counted many times. The missing CDR3 end, 3 residues past where the read stops, is filled in from the germline J gene. The rearrangement joins TRBV7-2 to TRBJ2-3; D might be TRBD2 (5 bases). Germline V gene lookup returns CDR1 SGHTA and CDR2 FQGNSA. The CDR3 covers 14 residues. V shed 1 base and J shed 1 base, with 6 bases lying between them. The DNA read from the CDR3 is TGTGCCAGCAGCTTAGTCGGGGGCACAGATACG. Its protein product is CASSLVGGTDT. The full CDR3 is CASSLVGGTDTQYF.